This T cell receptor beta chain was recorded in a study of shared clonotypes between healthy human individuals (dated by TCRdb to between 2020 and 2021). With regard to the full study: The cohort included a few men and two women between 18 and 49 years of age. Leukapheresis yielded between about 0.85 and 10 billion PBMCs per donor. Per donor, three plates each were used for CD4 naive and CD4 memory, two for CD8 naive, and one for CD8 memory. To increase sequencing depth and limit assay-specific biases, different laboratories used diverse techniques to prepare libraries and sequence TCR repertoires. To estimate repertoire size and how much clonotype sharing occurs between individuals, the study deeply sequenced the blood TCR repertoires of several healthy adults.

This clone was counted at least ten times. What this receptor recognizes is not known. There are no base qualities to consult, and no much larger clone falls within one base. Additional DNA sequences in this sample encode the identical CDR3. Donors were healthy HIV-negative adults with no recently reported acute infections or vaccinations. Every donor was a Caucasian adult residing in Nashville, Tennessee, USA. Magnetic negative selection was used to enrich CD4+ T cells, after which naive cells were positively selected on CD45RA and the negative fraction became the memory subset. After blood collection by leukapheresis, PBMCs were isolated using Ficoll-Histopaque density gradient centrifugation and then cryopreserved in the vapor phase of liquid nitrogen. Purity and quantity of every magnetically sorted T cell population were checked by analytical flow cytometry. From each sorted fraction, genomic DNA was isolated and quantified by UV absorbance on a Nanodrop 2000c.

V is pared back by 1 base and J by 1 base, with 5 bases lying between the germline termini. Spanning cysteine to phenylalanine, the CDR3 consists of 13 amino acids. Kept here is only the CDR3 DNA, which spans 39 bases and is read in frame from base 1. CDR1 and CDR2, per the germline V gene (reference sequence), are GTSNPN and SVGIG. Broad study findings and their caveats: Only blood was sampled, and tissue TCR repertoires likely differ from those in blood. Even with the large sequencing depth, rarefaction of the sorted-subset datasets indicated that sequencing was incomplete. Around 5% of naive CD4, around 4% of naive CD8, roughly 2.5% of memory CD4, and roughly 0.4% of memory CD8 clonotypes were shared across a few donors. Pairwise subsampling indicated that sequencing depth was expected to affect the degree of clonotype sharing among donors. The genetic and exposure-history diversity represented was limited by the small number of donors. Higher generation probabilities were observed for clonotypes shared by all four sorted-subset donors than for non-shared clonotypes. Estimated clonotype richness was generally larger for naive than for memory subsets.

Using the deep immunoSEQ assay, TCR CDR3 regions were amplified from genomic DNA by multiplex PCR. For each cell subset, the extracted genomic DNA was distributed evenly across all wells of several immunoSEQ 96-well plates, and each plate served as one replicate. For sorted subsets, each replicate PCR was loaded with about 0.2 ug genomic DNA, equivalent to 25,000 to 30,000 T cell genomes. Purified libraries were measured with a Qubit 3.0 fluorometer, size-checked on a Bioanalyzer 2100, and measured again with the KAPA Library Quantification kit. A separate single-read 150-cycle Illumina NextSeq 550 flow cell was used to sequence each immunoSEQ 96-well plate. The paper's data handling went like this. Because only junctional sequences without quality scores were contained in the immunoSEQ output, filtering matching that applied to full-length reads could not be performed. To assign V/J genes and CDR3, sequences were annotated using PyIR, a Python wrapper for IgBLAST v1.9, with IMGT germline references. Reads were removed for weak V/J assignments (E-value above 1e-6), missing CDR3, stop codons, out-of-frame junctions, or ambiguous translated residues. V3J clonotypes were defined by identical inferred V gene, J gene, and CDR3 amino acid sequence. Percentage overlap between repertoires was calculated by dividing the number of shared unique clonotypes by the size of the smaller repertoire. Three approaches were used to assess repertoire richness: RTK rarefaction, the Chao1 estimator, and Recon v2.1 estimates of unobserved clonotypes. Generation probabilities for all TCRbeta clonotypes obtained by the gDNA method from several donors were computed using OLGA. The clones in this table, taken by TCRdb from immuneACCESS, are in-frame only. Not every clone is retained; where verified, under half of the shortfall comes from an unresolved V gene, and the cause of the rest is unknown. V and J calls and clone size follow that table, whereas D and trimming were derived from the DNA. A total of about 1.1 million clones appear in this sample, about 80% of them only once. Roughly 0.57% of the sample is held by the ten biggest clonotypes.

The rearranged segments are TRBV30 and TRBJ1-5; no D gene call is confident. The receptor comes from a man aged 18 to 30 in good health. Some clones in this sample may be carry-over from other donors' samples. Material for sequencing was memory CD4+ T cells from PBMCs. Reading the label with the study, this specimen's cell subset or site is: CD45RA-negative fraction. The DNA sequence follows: TGTGCCTGGAGTGGGGGAAGCAATCAGCCCCAGCATTTT. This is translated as CAWSGGSNQPQHF.